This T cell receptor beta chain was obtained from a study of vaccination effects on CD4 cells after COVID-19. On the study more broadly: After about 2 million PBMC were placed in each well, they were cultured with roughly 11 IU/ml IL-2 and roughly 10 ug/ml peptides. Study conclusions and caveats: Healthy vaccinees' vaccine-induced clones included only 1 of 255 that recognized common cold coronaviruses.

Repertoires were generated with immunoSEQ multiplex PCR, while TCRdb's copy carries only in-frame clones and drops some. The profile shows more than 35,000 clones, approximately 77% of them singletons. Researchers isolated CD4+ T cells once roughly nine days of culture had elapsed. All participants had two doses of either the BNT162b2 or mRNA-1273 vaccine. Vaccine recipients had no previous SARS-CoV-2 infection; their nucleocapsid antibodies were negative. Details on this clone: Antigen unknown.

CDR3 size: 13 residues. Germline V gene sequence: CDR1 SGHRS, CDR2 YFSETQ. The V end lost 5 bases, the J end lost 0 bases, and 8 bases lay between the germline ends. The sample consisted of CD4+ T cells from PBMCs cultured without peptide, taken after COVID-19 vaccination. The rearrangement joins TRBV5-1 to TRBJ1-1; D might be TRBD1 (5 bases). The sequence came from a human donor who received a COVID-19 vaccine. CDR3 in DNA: TGCGCCAGCAGTAGACAGCTGAACACTGAAGCTTTCTTT. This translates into CASSRQLNTEAFF.